The sequence of this TCR beta chain was determined in a study of control samples from healthy donors and cancer patients. The data were produced by immunoSEQ multiplex PCR, yet TCRdb's version contains in-frame clones alone and is incomplete. The sample holds fewer than 20,000 clones, around 83% seen once. The CDR3 loop spans 15 amino acids. From germline, CDR1 is PRHDT and CDR2 FYEKMQ (reference sequence). The V gene lost 4 bases and the J gene lost 3 bases, with 15 bases spanning the gap. The receptor comes from a woman in her sixties or seventies with colorectal cancer. The chain recombines TRBV13 with TRBJ2-5, with a tentative D call TRBD2 (5 bases). The material sequenced was PBMCs. The CDR3 DNA reads TGTGCCAGCAGCTCGGGCTGGCGGGCCAAAGAGACCCAGTACTTC. Encoded protein: CASSSGWRAKETQYF.